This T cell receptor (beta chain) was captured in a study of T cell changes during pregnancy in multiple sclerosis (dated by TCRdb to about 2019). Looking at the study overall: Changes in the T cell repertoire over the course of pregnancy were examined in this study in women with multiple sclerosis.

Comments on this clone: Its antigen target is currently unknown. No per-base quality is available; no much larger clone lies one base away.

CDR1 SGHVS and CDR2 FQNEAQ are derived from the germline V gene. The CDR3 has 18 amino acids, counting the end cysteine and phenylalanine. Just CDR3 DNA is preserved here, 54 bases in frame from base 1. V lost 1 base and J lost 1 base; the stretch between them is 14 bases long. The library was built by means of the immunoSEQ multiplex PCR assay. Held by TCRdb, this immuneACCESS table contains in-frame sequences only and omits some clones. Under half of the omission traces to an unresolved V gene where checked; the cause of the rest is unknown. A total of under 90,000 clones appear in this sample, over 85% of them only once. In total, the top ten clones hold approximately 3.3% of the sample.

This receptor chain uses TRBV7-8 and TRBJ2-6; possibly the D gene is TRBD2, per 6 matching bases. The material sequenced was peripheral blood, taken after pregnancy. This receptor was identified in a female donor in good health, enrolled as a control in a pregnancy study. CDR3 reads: CASSLEGQGLSGANVLTF. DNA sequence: TGTGCCAGCAGCTTAGAAGGGCAGGGACTTTCTGGGGCCAACGTCCTGACTTTC.